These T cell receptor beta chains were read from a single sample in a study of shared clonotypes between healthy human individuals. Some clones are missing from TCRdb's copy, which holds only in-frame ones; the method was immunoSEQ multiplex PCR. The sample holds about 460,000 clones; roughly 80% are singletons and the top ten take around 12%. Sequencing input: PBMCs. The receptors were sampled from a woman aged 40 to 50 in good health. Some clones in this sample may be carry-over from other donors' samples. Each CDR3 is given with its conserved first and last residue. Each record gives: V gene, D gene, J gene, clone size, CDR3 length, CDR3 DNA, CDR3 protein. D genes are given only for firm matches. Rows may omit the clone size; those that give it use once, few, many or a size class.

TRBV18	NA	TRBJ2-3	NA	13	TGTGCCAGCTCACCACCCACCACAGATACGCAGTATTTT	CASSPPTTDTQYF
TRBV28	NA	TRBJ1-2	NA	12	TGTGCCAGCTCTCGAGCTAACTATGGCTACACCTTC	CASSRANYGYTF
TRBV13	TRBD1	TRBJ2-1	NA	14	TGTGCCAGCAGCTTCCTAGACAGGGACGGTGAGCAGTTCTTC	CASSFLDRDGEQFF
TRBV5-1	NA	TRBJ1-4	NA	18	TGCGCCAGCAGCACCTCCGGGACACCGCCCCGGTCTGGTGAAAAACTGTTTTTT	CASSTSGTPPRSGEKLFF
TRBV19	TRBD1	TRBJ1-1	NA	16	TGTGCCAGTAGTTTGTCCCCGGGACAGGGGGCCACTGAAGCTTTCTTT	CASSLSPGQGATEAFF
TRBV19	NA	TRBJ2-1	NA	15	TGTGCCAGTAGTATCTCCAAACAGACCTACAATGAGCAGTTCTTC	CASSISKQTYNEQFF
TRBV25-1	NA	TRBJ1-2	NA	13	TGTGCCAGAATTCGAGACAGTTTGAGTGGCTACACCTTC	CARIRDSLSGYTF
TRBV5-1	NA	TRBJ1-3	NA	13	TGCGCCAGCGCCTCCGGAAGAGGAAACACCATATATTTT	CASASGRGNTIYF
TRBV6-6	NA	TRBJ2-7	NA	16	TGTGCCAGCAGTTACTCGAGTATGCAGACCAGCTACGAGCAGTACTTC	CASSYSSMQTSYEQYF
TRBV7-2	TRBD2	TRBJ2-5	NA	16	TGTGCCAGCAGCCCAGCTAGCGGGAAGTACCAAGAGACCCAGTACTTC	CASSPASGKYQETQYF
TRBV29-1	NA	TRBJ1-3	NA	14	TGCAGCGTTGGAGTTACACCCTCTGGAAACACCATATATTTT	CSVGVTPSGNTIYF
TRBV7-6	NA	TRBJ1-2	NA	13	TGTGCCAGCAGCTTCGGGTGGGCGGGTGGCTACACCTTC	CASSFGWAGGYTF
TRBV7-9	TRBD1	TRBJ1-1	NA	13	TGTGCCAGCACCCAGGGACAGAGAAAGGAAGCTTTCTTT	CASTQGQRKEAFF
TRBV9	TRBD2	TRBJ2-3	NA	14	TGTGCCAGCAGCTCAGCGGGACGACCAGATACGCAGTATTTT	CASSSAGRPDTQYF
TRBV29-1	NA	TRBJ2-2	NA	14	TGCAGCGTTAATGGAGACTGGAACACCGGGGAGCTGTTTTTT	CSVNGDWNTGELFF
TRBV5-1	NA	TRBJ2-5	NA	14	TGCGCCAGCAGTTTCTTGGGCGGAGAAGAGACCCAGTACTTC	CASSFLGGEETQYF
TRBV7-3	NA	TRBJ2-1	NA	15	TGTGCCAGCAGCCCCATCGGTAATCCCCTCAATGAGCAGTTCTTC	CASSPIGNPLNEQFF
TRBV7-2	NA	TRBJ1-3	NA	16	TGTGCCAGCAGCTTCAGTGGAGGGTACTCTGGAAACACCATATATTTT	CASSFSGGYSGNTIYF
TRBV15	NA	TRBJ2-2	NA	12	TGTGCCACCAGCAGAGACCGCGGGGAGCTGTTTTTT	CATSRDRGELFF
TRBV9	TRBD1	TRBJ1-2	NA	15	TGTGCCAGCAGCGTAGCCCCCGACAGGGGCCATGGCTACACCTTC	CASSVAPDRGHGYTF
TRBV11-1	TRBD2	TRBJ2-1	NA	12	TGTGCCAGCAGCTTCCTCGGGAGGAGGCAGTTCTTC	CASSFLGRRQFF
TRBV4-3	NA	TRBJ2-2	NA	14	TGCGCCAGCAGCCAAGGGCAACAGACCGGGGAGCTGTTTTTT	CASSQGQQTGELFF
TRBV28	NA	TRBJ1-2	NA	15	TGTGCCAGCAGTTTGAGGGGGAAAGCTAACTATGGCTACACCTTC	CASSLRGKANYGYTF
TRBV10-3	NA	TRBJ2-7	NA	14	TGTGCCATCAGTGACCAGCGATTCTCCTACGAGCAGTACTTC	CAISDQRFSYEQYF
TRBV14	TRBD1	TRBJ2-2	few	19	TGTGCCAGCAGCCAAGCCCCTCTCGTACAGGGGCGAGGCACCGGGGAGCTGTTTTTT	CASSQAPLVQGRGTGELFF
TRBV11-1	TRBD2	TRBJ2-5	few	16	TGTGCCAGCAGCCCCCAGGGACTAGCGGGACAAGAGACCCAGTACTTC	CASSPQGLAGQETQYF
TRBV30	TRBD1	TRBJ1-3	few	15	TGTGCCTGGAGTGTTCCAGGGGGGAGTGGAAACACCATATATTTT	CAWSVPGGSGNTIYF
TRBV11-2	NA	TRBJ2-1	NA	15	TGTACCAGCAGCCCTCGGGCCTTGAGGGACAATGAGCAGTTCTTC	CTSSPRALRDNEQFF
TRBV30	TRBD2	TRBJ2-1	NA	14	TGTGCCTGGAAAGAGCGGGAGCTTTACAATGAGCAGTTCTTC	CAWKERELYNEQFF
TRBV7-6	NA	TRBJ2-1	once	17	TGTGCCAGCAGCTTAAACCCCGGGAGTGGAGCCTACAATGAGCAGTTCTTC	CASSLNPGSGAYNEQFF
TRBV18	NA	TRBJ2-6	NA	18	TGTGCCAGCTCACCACGCGGGACCGATTTCTCTGGGGCCAACGTCCTGACTTTC	CASSPRGTDFSGANVLTF
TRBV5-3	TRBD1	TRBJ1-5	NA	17	TGTGCCAGAAGCCAGAAGGGGCGGACAGGTCAGAATCAGCCCCAGCATTTT	CARSQKGRTGQNQPQHF
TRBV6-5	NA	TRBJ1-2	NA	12	TGTGCCAGCAGTTTCAGGGGAGGCGGCTACACCTTC	CASSFRGGGYTF